The next 22 T cell receptor beta chains were all read from a single sample in a study of OX40 agonist ivuxolimab in advanced cancers. Data came from immunoSEQ multiplex PCR; TCRdb stores just in-frame clones and leaves some out. The repertoire consists of about 17,000 clones, with around 73% occurring once and the leading ten covering roughly 30%. Sample: CD4+ or CD8+ T cells sorted from blood, taken in a trial of the OX40 agonist ivuxolimab. Every receptor here comes from an adult with an advanced solid tumor such as melanoma, head and neck, liver or kidney cancer.

The chain employs TRBV6-4 and TRBJ2-1; D is undetermined. The CDR3 loop spans 12 amino acids. Germline CDR1 reads MRHNA; CDR2 reads SNTAGT. Deletions cut 6 bases from V and 4 bases from J, with 7 bases between. CDR3 coding DNA: TGTGCCAGCAGAAACGGATACAATGAGCAGTTCTTC. Encoded protein: CASRNGYNEQFF.

This clone occurred a few times. V is TRBV7-9 and J is TRBJ1-5; D is perhaps TRBD1 (5 bases). The CDR3 is made up of 15 amino acids. The V gene lost 1 base and the J gene lost 5 bases, with 12 bases spanning the gap. Germline V gives CDR1 SEHNR, CDR2 FQNEAQ (reference sequence). The DNA for the CDR3 is TGTGCCAGCAGCTTAGAGGGGTCTAACTATCAGCCCCAGCATTTT. Its protein product is CASSLEGSNYQPQHF.

This chain joins TRBV6-5 and TRBJ2-1; D not resolved. The germline V and J ends were trimmed by 0 bases and 2 bases, with 2 bases remaining between them. Germline loops: CDR1 MNHEY, CDR2 SVGAGI. The CDR3 runs to 13 residues. CDR3 in amino acids: CASSYSTYNEQFF. The CDR3 DNA follows: TGTGCCAGCAGTTACTCGACCTACAATGAGCAGTTCTTC.

The chain's CDR3 is CASSLRSGTFNEQFF. The CDR3 DNA reads TGTGCCAGCAGCTTACGTAGCGGGACGTTCAATGAGCAGTTCTTC. The gene calls are TRBV7-9 and TRBJ2-1, with TRBD2 matching over 8 bases. Germline values: CDR1 SEHNR, CDR2 FQNEAQ (reference sequence). With 2 bases clipped from V and 6 bases from J, the junction kept 6 bases outside the gene matches. This CDR3 has 15 residues.

The V gene is TRBV7-9, the J gene TRBJ2-1; tentative D call: TRBD2 (5 bases). V lost 0 bases, J lost 5 bases, and 11 bases lay in between. Germline values: CDR1 SEHNR, CDR2 FQNEAQ (reference sequence). This CDR3 has 15 residues. The CDR3 nucleotides are TGTGCCAGCAGCTTAGCTTTTAGCGCTCACAATGAGCAGTTCTTC. Translating it yields CASSLAFSAHNEQFF.

This clone was counted only a few times. This chain uses TRBV9 with TRBJ2-1; 12 bases are a match to TRBD1. From germline, CDR1 is SGDLS and CDR2 YYNGEE. The CDR3 consists of 15 residues. V was clipped by 1 base and J by 8 bases; unmatched bases: 4. The CDR3 loop reads CASSVQGTGGDEQFF. The CDR3 bases are TGTGCCAGCAGCGTACAGGGGACAGGGGGCGATGAGCAGTTCTTC.

The chain links TRBV27 to TRBJ2-7, with 9 bases fitting TRBD2. This CDR3 comprises 15 residues. Germline-derived CDR1 and CDR2 are MNHEY and SMNVEV (reference sequence). The J segment lost 4 bases and the V segment lost 5 bases, leaving 9 bases of the junction unmatched. The CDR3: CASSPIAGVVYEQYF. CDR3 bases: TGTGCCAGCAGTCCGATAGCGGGAGTAGTGTACGAGCAGTACTTC.

The chain couples TRBV15 to TRBJ2-7; 8 bases align to TRBD2. This CDR3 region has 17 residues. CDR1 and CDR2 from the germline V gene are LNHNV and YYDKDF (reference sequence). With V trimmed by 2 bases and J by 4 bases, 13 bases remained unmatched. DNA for the CDR3: TGTGCCACCAGCAGAACCCGCGGGACTAGAAGTGCGTACGAGCAGTACTTC. Translation: CATSRTRGTRSAYEQYF.

The chain is built from TRBV6-6 and TRBJ2-7; D is perhaps TRBD1 (5 bases). This CDR3 has 15 amino acids. The V gene lost 0 bases and the J gene lost 6 bases, with 15 bases spanning the gap. From germline, CDR1 is MNHNY and CDR2 SVGAGI (reference sequence). In DNA, the CDR3 is TGTGCCAGCAGTTACTCGACCAGGGAATTAGCCGAGCAGTACTTC. Protein sequence: CASSYSTRELAEQYF.

This chain connects TRBV5-1 to TRBJ1-5, with D possibly matching TRBD1 (6 bases). There are 17 residues in the CDR3. The germline V and J ends were trimmed by 0 bases and 2 bases, with 15 bases remaining between them. CDR1 and CDR2 from the germline V gene are SGHRS and YFSETQ. CDR3 coding DNA: TGCGCCAGCAGCTTGGGGGAAGGGGGTTGGGGCAATCAGCCCCAGCATTTT. It is translated as CASSLGEGGWGNQPQHF.

This chain links TRBV27 with TRBJ2-5; unclear D gene. The CDR3 has 13 residues. V lost 3 bases, J lost 2 bases, and 7 bases lay in between. The germline V gene encodes CDR1 MNHEY and CDR2 SMNVEV (reference sequence). The CDR3 reads CASSLARQETQYF. CDR3 bases: TGTGCCAGCAGTTTGGCCAGGCAAGAGACCCAGTACTTC.

This clone was counted a single time. This rearrangement joins TRBV11-2 to TRBJ2-1, with 7 bases lining up with TRBD2. V lost 2 bases and J lost 0; bases outside the gene matches: 7. The CDR3 length is 17 residues. Germline values: CDR1 SGHAT, CDR2 FQNNGV. The CDR3 spells CASSLYSGGSSYNEQFF. For the CDR3, the DNA is TGTGCCAGCAGCTTATATTCTGGCGGGAGCTCCTACAATGAGCAGTTCTTC.

The chain is built from TRBV2 and TRBJ1-5; 9 bases are shared with TRBD1. Trimming took 1 base from V and 6 from J; bases not matched to a gene: 4. In germline, CDR1 is SNHLY, CDR2 FYNNEI. The CDR3 is made up of 15 amino acids. In DNA form, the CDR3 reads TGTGCCAGCAGTGAAGTTGACAGGGGGGGTCAGCCCCAGCATTTT. As protein: CASSEVDRGGQPQHF.

The rearrangement joins TRBV28 to TRBJ2-3; D is perhaps TRBD1 (5 bases). Per germline, CDR1 MDHEN and CDR2 SYDVKM. Trimming shortened V by 3 bases and J by 4 bases, and 11 bases separated the two germline ends. This CDR3 is built from 14 residues. The CDR3 DNA reads as TGTGCCAGCAGTTTCAGAGGACAAGCAGATACGCAGTATTTT. It translates to CASSFRGQADTQYF.

This chain joins TRBV12-5 and TRBJ2-1, with D possibly TRBD2 on 5 matching bases. The CDR3 runs 15 residues. V dropped 6 bases and J dropped 6 bases, with 18 bases sitting between them. Germline V gene lookup returns CDR1 LGHNT and CDR2 FRNRAP. The DNA for the CDR3 is TGTGCTAGTGGCACTACCAGGAAGGGAGCCAATGAGCAGTTCTTC. This encodes CASGTTRKGANEQFF.

This chain links TRBV28 with TRBJ1-4, with D perhaps TRBD1 (5 bases). The CDR3 sequence is 13 residues long. V was cut by 5 bases and J by 11 bases, with 15 bases left in between. The germline V gene encodes CDR1 MDHEN and CDR2 SYDVKM. CDR3 sequence: CASSPQGGLKLFF. As DNA, the CDR3 is TGTGCCAGCAGTCCCCAGGGAGGGCTGAAACTGTTTTTT.

This clone came up once. The V call is TRBV29-1, the J call TRBJ1-5; D may be TRBD1 (5 bases). Trimming removed 3 bases from V and 3 bases from J, with 9 bases in between. This CDR3 is 13 amino acids long. Germline V gene lookup returns CDR1 SQVTM and CDR2 ANQGSEA. The CDR3 reads CSVEGPDNQPQHF. In nucleotides, the CDR3 is TGCAGCGTTGAGGGACCAGACAATCAGCCCCAGCATTTT.

V and J are TRBV5-5 and TRBJ2-7; D gene unclear. The V and J ends lost 3 bases and 5 bases respectively, with 15 bases between them. The CDR3 extends over 14 amino acids. Looked up from germline, CDR1 is SGHKS and CDR2 is YYEKEE (reference sequence). For the CDR3, the DNA is TGTGCCAGCAGCTGGATGACCCCCCTCGACGAGCAGTACTTC. Its translation is CASSWMTPLDEQYF.

This clone was seen only a few times. The gene calls are TRBV18 and TRBJ2-3; TRBD2 matches 10 bases. The V gene end was trimmed by 3 bases and the J gene end by 2 bases; junction bases not matched to a gene: 5. Germline lookup yields CDR1 KGHSH and CDR2 LQKENI. The CDR3 spans 16 residues. This CDR3 is CASSPEGLAVTDTQYF. CDR3 nucleotide sequence: TGTGCCAGCTCACCGGAAGGACTAGCGGTCACAGATACGCAGTATTTT.

J is TRBJ1-5 and V is TRBV6-6; D is undetermined. Trimming cost V 5 bases and J 3 bases, with 14 bases left between them. CDR3 length: 15 residues. Germline V gives CDR1 MNHNY, CDR2 SVGAGI (reference sequence). The chain's CDR3 is CASSPPLGLNQPQHF. The CDR3 bases are TGTGCCAGCAGTCCCCCCTTAGGGCTCAATCAGCCCCAGCATTTT.

V and J are TRBV6-4 and TRBJ2-2, with D possibly matching TRBD2 (5 bases). Trimming removed 3 bases at V and 6 bases at J, with 11 bases between. This CDR3 comprises 14 residues. Germline CDR1 is MRHNA and CDR2 is SNTAGT. CDR3 sequence: CASSDEGGAGELFF. As DNA, the CDR3 is TGTGCCAGCAGTGATGAGGGTGGCGCCGGGGAGCTGTTTTTT.

V gene TRBV4-2 combines with J gene TRBJ1-1, with a weak D call TRBD1 (5 bases). The V end lost 1 base, the J end lost 1 base, and 7 bases lay between the germline ends. The length of the CDR3 is 14 residues. The germline V gene has CDR1 LGHNA and CDR2 YNFKEQ. Here the CDR3 reads CASSQVGGNTEAFF. DNA for the CDR3: TGTGCCAGCAGCCAAGTTGGGGGGAACACTGAAGCTTTCTTT.